What follows are 10 T cell receptor beta chains derived from one specimen sequenced in a study of shared clonotypes between healthy human individuals. Sequencing used immunoSEQ multiplex PCR; TCRdb keeps in-frame clones, though not all of them. The data show about a million clones, with under 80% seen just once and about 1.5% held by the top ten. Sequencing input: memory CD4+ T cells sorted from blood. The subset here: CD45RA-negative fraction. Receptor source: a man aged 18 to 35 in good health.

The chain has TRBV7-9 and TRBJ1-2; a weak D match, TRBD1 (6 bases). From germline, CDR1 is SEHNR and CDR2 FQNEAQ (reference sequence). The CDR3 is 12 residues long. Trimming removed 1 base at V and 8 bases at J, with 8 bases between. CDR3 sequence: CASSLDGGGYTF. The CDR3 nucleotides read TGTGCCAGCAGCTTAGATGGGGGCGGCTACACCTTC.

This clone was detected once. V usage is TRBV9 and J usage is TRBJ1-6; 8 bases fit TRBD1. The CDR3 covers 15 residues. Germline loops: CDR1 SGDLS, CDR2 YYNGEE. Trimming took 0 bases from V and 9 from J; bases not matched to a gene: 5. CDR3 protein: CASSVADRAVSPLHF. In DNA, the CDR3 is TGTGCCAGCAGCGTAGCGGACAGGGCGGTTTCACCCCTCCACTTT.

This rearrangement joins TRBV28 to TRBJ2-5; D possibly corresponds to TRBD1 (5 bases). The J call is uncertain, as TRBJ2-7 better fits the DNA end. This CDR3 contains 15 residues. CDR1 is MDHEN, CDR2 SYDVKM, per germline. CDR3 region: CASSLRYRSSYEQYF. In DNA form, the CDR3 reads TGTGCCAGCAGTTTAAGGTACAGGAGCTCCTACGAGCAGTACTTC.

The chain recombines TRBV19 with TRBJ2-5; no definite D call. V was trimmed by 4 bases and J by 3 bases, leaving 6 bases between them. The CDR3 runs to 12 residues. The germline V gene encodes CDR1 LNHDA and CDR2 SQIVND (reference sequence). The CDR3 reads CASSNREETQYF. The CDR3 DNA is TGTGCCAGTAGTAATAGGGAAGAGACCCAGTACTTC.

The V gene is TRBV6-6, the J gene TRBJ2-7; 8 bases map to TRBD1. The V segment lost 4 bases and the J segment 4 bases; nucleotides outside the gene matches: 6. The CDR3 extends over 14 amino acids. In germline, CDR1 is MNHNY, CDR2 SVGAGI (reference sequence). In DNA, the CDR3 is TGTGCCAGCAGTTCGCAGGGGGCGGTATACGAGCAGTACTTC. Protein sequence: CASSSQGAVYEQYF.

The V call is TRBV7-2, the J call TRBJ2-1, with 10 bases fitting TRBD2. Germline assignment: CDR1 SGHTA and CDR2 FQGNSA. The CDR3 loop spans 15 amino acids. Losses at the gene ends were 5 bases for V and 7 bases for J; bases not matched to a gene: 8. This CDR3 is CASSPSGRAWNEQFF. CDR3 sequence (DNA): TGTGCCAGCAGCCCAAGCGGGAGGGCATGGAATGAGCAGTTCTTC. The full variable domain, rest sourced from reference TRBV7-2 and TRBJ2-1, is GAGVSQSPSNKVTEKGKDVELRCDPISGHTALYWYRQSLGQGLEFLIYFQGNSAPDKSGLPSDRFSAERTGGSVSTLTIQRTQQEDSAVYLCASSPSGRAWNEQFFGPGTRLTVL.

V gene TRBV11-2 combines with J gene TRBJ2-7, with 15 nucleotides matching TRBD2. The CDR3 covers 18 residues. V was clipped by 5 bases and J by 1 base; unmatched bases: 9. CDR1 is SGHAT, CDR2 FQNNGV, per germline. The CDR3 spells CASSIRTSGGVTSYEQYF. CDR3 nucleotides: TGTGCCAGCAGCATCAGGACTAGCGGGGGGGTGACTTCCTACGAGCAGTACTTC.

This clone was detected a few times. Additional DNA sequences in this sample encode the identical CDR3. V gene TRBV27 combines with J gene TRBJ1-1; D remains ambiguous. The germline gives CDR1 MNHEY, CDR2 SMNVEV (reference sequence). The CDR3 has 13 amino acids. Trimming shortened V by 2 bases and J by 2 bases, and 6 bases separated the two germline ends. CDR3 sequence reads: CASSLTSNTEAFF. The CDR3 coding sequence is TGTGCCAGCAGTTTAACGTCAAACACTGAAGCTTTCTTT.

This clone occurred a few times. The chain employs TRBV29-1 and TRBJ2-1, with a weak D call TRBD2 (5 bases). Germline V CDR1 and CDR2: SQVTM, ANQGSEA. Trimming shortened V by 7 bases and J by 8 bases, and 12 bases separated the two germline ends. CDR3 size: 11 residues. This CDR3 is CSGWTVDEQFF. CDR3 DNA: TGCAGCGGGTGGACTGTCGATGAGCAGTTCTTC.

This rearrangement joins TRBV29-1 to TRBJ2-3; D ambiguous. The V end was cut by 5 bases, the J end by 0 bases, with 9 bases between. Germline values: CDR1 SQVTM, CDR2 ANQGSEA. The CDR3 consists of 13 residues. DNA of the CDR3: TGCAGCGTTAGGCGTACTAGCACAGATACGCAGTATTTT. Amino acids: CSVRRTSTDTQYF.